Below are 5 T cell receptor beta chains sequenced from a single sample in a study of shared clonotypes between healthy human individuals. The table came from immunoSEQ multiplex PCR; TCRdb's copy has only in-frame clones and leaves some out. The sample holds 2,500,000 or so clones; around nine tenths are singletons and the top ten take about 0.13%. The sequenced material came from naive CD4+ T cells sorted from blood. Stated subset: CD45RA+ positively selected. These receptors all come from a man in his late teens or twenties in good health.

The chain has TRBV18 and TRBJ1-6; TRBD1 aligns across 7 bases. Per the germline V gene, CDR1 is KGHSH and CDR2 is LQKENI. V was clipped by 3 bases and J by 8 bases; unmatched bases: 10. CDR3 length equals 16 residues. The CDR3 DNA reads TGTGCCAGCTCACCGGGGACAGCGAGTGTAGATTCACCCCTCCACTTT. The encoded protein is CASSPGTASVDSPLHF.

This chain links TRBV10-3 with TRBJ2-3; D possibly corresponds to TRBD2 (5 bases). V dropped 1 base and J dropped 3 bases, with 8 bases sitting between them. Per germline, CDR1 ENHRY and CDR2 SYGVKD. The length of the CDR3 is 14 residues. The CDR3 reads CAISEFPGTDTQYF. CDR3 nucleotides: TGTGCCATCAGTGAGTTCCCGGGGACAGATACGCAGTATTTT.

The gene calls are TRBV5-1 and TRBJ2-7; 14 positions agree with TRBD2. The CDR3 length is 16 residues. V lost 4 bases to trimming and J lost 0 bases; unmatched junction nucleotides: 3. Germline loops: CDR1 SGHRS, CDR2 YFSETQ. This CDR3 reads CASSQGLAGVSYEQYF. The CDR3 coding sequence is TGCGCCAGCAGCCAGGGACTAGCGGGGGTCTCCTACGAGCAGTACTTC. The whole variable domain, remainder taken from reference TRBV5-1 and TRBJ2-7, is KAGVTQTPRYLIKTRGQQVTLSCSPISGHRSVSWYQQTPGQGLQFLFEYFSETQRNKGNFPGRFSGRQFSNSRSEMNVSTLELGDSALYLCASSQGLAGVSYEQYFGPGTRLTVT.

The table lists this clone with a count of one. The chain recombines TRBV5-1 with TRBJ2-2; unclear D gene. The CDR3 consists of 15 residues. The V end lost 2 bases, the J end lost 3 bases, and 11 bases lay between the germline ends. Per germline, CDR1 SGHRS and CDR2 YFSETQ. The chain's CDR3 is CASSFSGPDTGELFF. The CDR3 DNA sequence: TGCGCCAGCAGCTTTTCGGGCCCGGACACCGGGGAGCTGTTTTTT. Together with reference TRBV5-1 and TRBJ2-2, the CDR3 gives the full variable domain: KAGVTQTPRYLIKTRGQQVTLSCSPISGHRSVSWYQQTPGQGLQFLFEYFSETQRNKGNFPGRFSGRQFSNSRSEMNVSTLELGDSALYLCASSFSGPDTGELFFGEGSRLTVL.

This clone has only one observation. This chain uses TRBV5-6 with TRBJ2-2, with D unclear. This CDR3 spans 16 amino acids. Germline values: CDR1 SGHDT, CDR2 YYEEEE. V was shortened by 1 base and J by 6 bases, with 16 bases between the two germline ends. The chain's CDR3 is CASSLWSSPNSGELFF. In DNA form, the CDR3 reads TGTGCCAGCAGCTTGTGGAGCTCTCCTAATTCCGGGGAGCTGTTTTTT. Full variable domain (missing parts from reference TRBV5-6 and TRBJ2-2): DAGVTQSPTHLIKTRGQQVTLRCSPKSGHDTVSWYQQALGQGPQFIFQYYEEEERQRGNFPDRFSGHQFPNYSSELNVNALLLGDSALYLCASSLWSSPNSGELFFGEGSRLTVL.